This T cell receptor beta chain was found in a study of regulatory T cells in long-lasting Graves disease. Whole-study results and caveats: For persistent Graves' patients, TCR diversity was lower than for newly diagnosed ones.

There are a few counts of this clonotype. Its antigen is as yet unknown. As to time point: newly diagnosed GD, antithyroid drugs for less than 3 months. PBMCs were the source of the RNA used for TCR sequencing. Libraries of TCR beta came from iRepertoire HTBI primers plus Arm-PCR of CDR3 regions. One entry per CDR3 protein results from TCRdb running MiXCR on the multiplex PCR reads. In the table there are about 430,000 distinct CDR3 sequences, over 12% of which are singletons. The germline gives CDR1 SNHLY, CDR2 FYNNEI. Trimming stripped 6 bases from V and 6 bases from J, with 22 bases between. The CDR3 is 16 amino acids. The same specimen was also included in a second study, on T cells in Graves' hyperthyroidism and ophthalmopathy.

This chain joins TRBV2 and TRBJ2-3, with D uncertain. The clonotype comes from a woman in her 40s with Graves disease. Sequenced material: peripheral blood mononuclear cells (PBMCs), taken at new diagnosis, from a patient treated with antithyroid drugs. The CDR3 nucleotides read TGTGCCAGCAGCGGCGATCGAATAGTTCTGGGGGATACGCAGTATTTT. It codes for CASSGDRIVLGDTQYF.